The present entry profiles one TCR beta chain with its context. This clonotype appeared many times. Its antigen specificity is not known. The record has no base qualities; no much larger clone is one base away. Ficoll-Paque density gradient centrifugation was used to isolate PBMCs. The run used an Illumina NovaSeq 6000. cDNA libraries for TCRalpha and TCRbeta were prepared by 5'RACE using constant-segment primers, with sample barcodes and unique molecular identifiers added. Trizol reagent was used to extract RNA from every sample. Library amplification was performed in two PCR steps, and a second sample barcode and Illumina TruSeq adapters were introduced in the second step. Sequencing of libraries was performed on an Illumina NovaSeq with 2 x 150 bp paired-end reads. Per the authors' processing: The reads were demultiplexed and collapsed into UMI-guided consensus sequences using migec v1.2.7. Using mixcr v2.1.11, the UMI consensuses were aligned to TRA and TRB V and J templates and assembled into clonotypes. Expanded or contracted clonotypes were those called significant by both edgeR and NoisET, with noise models trained on biological replicates. For edgeR calls, a false discovery rate-adjusted p below 0.01 and a log2 fold-change threshold of 1 were applied. PCA with hierarchical clustering of max-normalized trajectories of the 1000 most abundant clonotypes was used as exploratory dynamics analysis. Separately sequenced CD4+ and CD8+ repertoires were used to assign a CD4 or CD8 phenotype to each responding clone. The public reads were reanalyzed by TCRdb: fastp trimming at Q25, MiXCR alignment, in-frame beta chains only. For every CDR3 protein sequence, its rows merge into one entry that carries the most common genes and DNA. TCRdb's processing, not the authors' own work, is the source of the V and J calls. The sample records some 300,000 distinct CDR3 sequences, roughly 19% of which are singletons. Together, the top ten hold roughly a fifth of the sample.

This sample stems from a study of T-cell memory formation after mild COVID-19 (TCRdb year 2021). Notes on the research overall: TCR sequence clusters from the two donors were largely donor specific. The cohort comprised two young, previously healthy adult volunteers, one female and one male. In a couple of donors, T-cell clones that expanded and contracted after mild COVID-19 were followed by sequencing TCRalpha and TCRbeta repertoires longitudinally. Paper-wide results and their limitations: Clones that contracted from day 15 to 85 showed balanced CD4/CD8 phenotypes, whereas a second wave of clones that expanded from day 15 to 37 leaned towards CD4+. Only two mild cases were covered by the study, and larger cohorts that include severe cases with pre-infection samples were considered necessary. Some responding clones were detected in pre-infection memory, suggesting pre-existing cross-reactive memory T cells joined the SARS-CoV-2 response. Contracting CD4+ clones appeared mostly in the CM and EM memory subsets, whereas CD8+ clones were enriched in EMRA. Whether the second-wave clones peaking on day 37 were SARS-CoV-2 specific was not confirmed.

The CDR3 goes from the cysteine to the phenylalanine over 13 residues. The retained sequence is limited to the CDR3, 39 bases, with the frame set at the first base. V and J lose 8 bases and 5 bases, and a span of 15 bases separates them. From a lookup of the germline V gene, CDR1 and CDR2 are KGHSH and LQKENI. Here the chain combines TRBV18 and TRBJ2-5; a weak D assignment points to TRBD2 (5 bases agree). The sample taken for sequencing was PBMCs or a T cell subset sorted from them (not recorded which). The sequence derives from a man between 18 and 35 years old who had mild COVID-19 (a few samples of this study predate the infection). The sample titles of this study are shuffled in the database, so cell type and time point are left out; the donor was told from shared clones. The DNA is TGTGCCAGCCGTGAGCTGGGAGTGGAGACCCAGTACTTC. The resulting protein is CASRELGVETQYF.